What follows is one TCR beta chain and its context. This CDR3 comprises 13 residues. Germline CDR1 reads MGHDK; CDR2 reads SYGVNS. Deletions cut 6 bases from V and 5 bases from J, with 13 bases between. The data belong to a study of blood T cell repertoires in COVID-19. Study context: The study drew acute and convalescent COVID-19 samples from the United States, Italy and Spain. The cDNA or gDNA used as material had been derived from T cells, B-cell-depleted T cells, or PBMCs.

Clones were sequenced by immunoSEQ multiplex PCR, and TCRdb holds only the in-frame ones, with some missing. The sample includes approximately 450,000 clones, around 88% of them seen just once. The sequence came from a woman in her thirties with acute or convalescent COVID-19. J is TRBJ1-2 and V is TRBV25-1, with a possible D match to TRBD1 (5 bases). The specimen was peripheral blood. Here the CDR3 DNA reads TGTGCCAGCAGCTCAGGGTCCCCTTATGGCTACACCTTC. As protein: CASSSGSPYGYTF.